The sequence of this T cell receptor (beta chain) was determined in a study of blood T cell repertoires in COVID-19. Sequenced by immunoSEQ multiplex PCR; TCRdb stores in-frame clones only, minus some. The profile shows about 250,000 clones, about 91% of them singletons. The TCR comes from an elderly man with acute or convalescent COVID-19. Sequencing input: peripheral blood.

CDR3 protein: CASSLDREVTQYF. The DNA of the CDR3 is TGTGCCAGCAGCTTAGACCGGGAAGTGACCCAGTACTTC. This rearrangement joins TRBV11-2 to TRBJ2-5, with a tentative D call TRBD2 (5 bases). Germline-derived CDR1 and CDR2 are SGHAT and FQNNGV. This CDR3 contains 13 residues. Trimming removed 0 bases from V and 7 bases from J, with 9 bases in between.